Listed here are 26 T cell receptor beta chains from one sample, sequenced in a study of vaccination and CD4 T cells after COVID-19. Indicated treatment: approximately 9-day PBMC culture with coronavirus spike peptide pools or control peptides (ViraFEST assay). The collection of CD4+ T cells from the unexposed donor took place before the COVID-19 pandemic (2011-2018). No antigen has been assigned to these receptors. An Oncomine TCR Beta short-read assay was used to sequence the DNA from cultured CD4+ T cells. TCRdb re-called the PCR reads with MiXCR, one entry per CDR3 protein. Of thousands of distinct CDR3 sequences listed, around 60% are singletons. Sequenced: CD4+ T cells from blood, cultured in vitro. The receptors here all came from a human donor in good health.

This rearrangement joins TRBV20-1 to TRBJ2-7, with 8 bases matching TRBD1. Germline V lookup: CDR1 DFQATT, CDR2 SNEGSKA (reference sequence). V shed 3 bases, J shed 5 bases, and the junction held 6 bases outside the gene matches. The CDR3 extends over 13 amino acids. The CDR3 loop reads CSASPGQENEQYF. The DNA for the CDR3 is TGCAGTGCTAGCCCGGGACAGGAGAACGAGCAGTACTTC.

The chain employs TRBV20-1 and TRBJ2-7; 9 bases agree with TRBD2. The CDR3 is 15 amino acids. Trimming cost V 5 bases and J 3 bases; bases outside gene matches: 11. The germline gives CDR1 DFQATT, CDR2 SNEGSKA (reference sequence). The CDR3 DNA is TGCAGTGCTGGTCGGGGTCGCGGGGGGGACTACGAGCAGTACTTC. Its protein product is CSAGRGRGGDYEQYF.

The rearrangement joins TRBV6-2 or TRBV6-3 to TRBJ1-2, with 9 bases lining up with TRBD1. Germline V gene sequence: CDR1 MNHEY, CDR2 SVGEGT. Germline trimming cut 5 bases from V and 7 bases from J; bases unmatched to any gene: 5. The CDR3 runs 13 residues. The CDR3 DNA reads TGTGCCAGCAGTGCGACAGGGGGAGGTGGCTACACCTTC. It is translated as CASSATGGGGYTF.

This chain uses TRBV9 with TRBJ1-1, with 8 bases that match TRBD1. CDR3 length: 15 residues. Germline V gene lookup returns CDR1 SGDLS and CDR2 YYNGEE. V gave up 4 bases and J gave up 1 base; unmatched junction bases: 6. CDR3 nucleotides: TGTGCCAGCAGCCCCTTCGGACAGGGGAACACTGAAGCTTTCTTT. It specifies CASSPFGQGNTEAFF.

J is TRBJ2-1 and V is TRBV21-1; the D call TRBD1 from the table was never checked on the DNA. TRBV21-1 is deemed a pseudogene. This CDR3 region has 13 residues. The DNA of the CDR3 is TGTGCCAGCAGCAAATCAGGGGGAAATGAGCAGTTCTTC. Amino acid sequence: CASSKSGGNEQFF.

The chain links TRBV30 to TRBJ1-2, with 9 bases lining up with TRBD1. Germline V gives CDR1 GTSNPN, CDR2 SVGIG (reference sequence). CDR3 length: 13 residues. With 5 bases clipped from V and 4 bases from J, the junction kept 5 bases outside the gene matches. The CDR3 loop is CAWGGQGGYGYTF. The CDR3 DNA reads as TGTGCCTGGGGGGGACAGGGTGGCTATGGCTACACCTTC.

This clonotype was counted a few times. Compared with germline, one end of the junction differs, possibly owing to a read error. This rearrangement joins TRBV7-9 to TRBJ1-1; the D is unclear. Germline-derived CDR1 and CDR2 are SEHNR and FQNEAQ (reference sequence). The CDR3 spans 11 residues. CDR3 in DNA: TGTGCCAGCAGCTTAGCGTCCACCTACCTCTTT. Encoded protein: CASSLASTYLF.

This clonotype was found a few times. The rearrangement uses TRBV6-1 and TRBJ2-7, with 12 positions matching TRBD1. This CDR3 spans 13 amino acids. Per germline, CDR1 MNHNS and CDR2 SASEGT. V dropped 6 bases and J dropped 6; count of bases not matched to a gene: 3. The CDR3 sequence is CASSRDRGLEQYF. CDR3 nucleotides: TGTGCCAGCAGCCGGGACAGGGGGCTCGAGCAGTACTTC.

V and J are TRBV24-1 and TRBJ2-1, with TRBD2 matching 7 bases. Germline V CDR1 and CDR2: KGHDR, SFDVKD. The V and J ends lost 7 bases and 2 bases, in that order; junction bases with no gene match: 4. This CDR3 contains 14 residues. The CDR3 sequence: CATSSGDPYNEQFF. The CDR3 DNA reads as TGTGCCACCAGCAGCGGGGACCCCTACAATGAGCAGTTCTTC.

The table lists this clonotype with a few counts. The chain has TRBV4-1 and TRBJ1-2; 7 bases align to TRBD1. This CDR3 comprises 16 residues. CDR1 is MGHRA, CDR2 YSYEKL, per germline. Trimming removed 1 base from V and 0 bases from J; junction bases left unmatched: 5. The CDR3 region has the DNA TGCGCCAGCAGCCAAGCACAGGGGACGGCTAACTATGGCTACACCTTC. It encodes CASSQAQGTANYGYTF.

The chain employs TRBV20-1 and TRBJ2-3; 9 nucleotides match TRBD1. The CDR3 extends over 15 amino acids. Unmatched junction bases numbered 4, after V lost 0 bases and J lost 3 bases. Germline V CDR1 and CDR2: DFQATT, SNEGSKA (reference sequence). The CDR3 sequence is CSARDVGQGTDTQYF. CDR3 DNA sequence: TGCAGTGCTAGAGATGTGGGACAGGGTACAGATACGCAGTATTTT.

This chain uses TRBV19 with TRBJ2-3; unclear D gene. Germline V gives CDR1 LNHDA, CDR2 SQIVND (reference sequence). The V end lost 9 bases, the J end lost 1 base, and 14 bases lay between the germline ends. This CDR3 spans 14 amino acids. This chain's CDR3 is CASTPGRGTDTQYF. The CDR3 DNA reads TGTGCCAGCACTCCAGGACGGGGCACAGATACGCAGTATTTT.

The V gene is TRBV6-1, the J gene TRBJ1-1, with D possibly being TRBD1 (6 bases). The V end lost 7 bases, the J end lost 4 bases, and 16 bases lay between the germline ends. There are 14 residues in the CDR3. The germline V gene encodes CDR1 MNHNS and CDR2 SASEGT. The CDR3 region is CASTIHKGVTEAFF. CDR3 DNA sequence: TGTGCCAGCACCATACATAAGGGGGTCACTGAAGCTTTCTTT.

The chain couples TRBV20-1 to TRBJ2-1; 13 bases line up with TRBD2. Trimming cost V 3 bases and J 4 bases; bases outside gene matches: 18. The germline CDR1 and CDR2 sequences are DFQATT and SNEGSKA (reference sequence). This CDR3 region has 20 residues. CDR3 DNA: TGCAGTGCTAGCCCCCCCGCGACACTAGCGGGAGGGAAAACGTACAATGAGCAGTTCTTC. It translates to CSASPPATLAGGKTYNEQFF.

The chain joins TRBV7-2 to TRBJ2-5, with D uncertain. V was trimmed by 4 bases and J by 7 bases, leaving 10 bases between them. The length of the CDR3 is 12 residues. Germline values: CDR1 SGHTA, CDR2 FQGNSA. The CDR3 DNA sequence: TGTGCCAGCAGCTCCGCCATGGGGACCCAGTACTTC. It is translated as CASSSAMGTQYF.

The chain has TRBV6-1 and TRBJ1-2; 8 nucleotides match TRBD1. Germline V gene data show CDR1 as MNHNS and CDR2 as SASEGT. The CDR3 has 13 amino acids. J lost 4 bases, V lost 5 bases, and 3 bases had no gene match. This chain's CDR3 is CASSRTGFYGYTF. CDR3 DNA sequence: TGTGCCAGCAGTAGGACAGGGTTCTATGGCTACACCTTC.

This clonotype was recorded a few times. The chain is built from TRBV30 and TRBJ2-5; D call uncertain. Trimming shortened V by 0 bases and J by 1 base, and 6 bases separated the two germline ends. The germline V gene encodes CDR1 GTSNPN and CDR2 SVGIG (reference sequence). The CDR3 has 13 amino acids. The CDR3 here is CAWSVVTQETQYF. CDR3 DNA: TGTGCCTGGAGTGTGGTGACCCAAGAGACCCAGTACTTC.

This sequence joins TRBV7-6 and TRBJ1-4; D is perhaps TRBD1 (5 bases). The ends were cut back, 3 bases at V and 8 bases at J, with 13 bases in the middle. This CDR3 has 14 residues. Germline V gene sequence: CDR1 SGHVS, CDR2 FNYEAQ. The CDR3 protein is CASSFGGFEEKLFF. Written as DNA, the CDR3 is TGTGCCAGCAGCTTCGGGGGGTTTGAGGAAAAACTGTTTTTT.

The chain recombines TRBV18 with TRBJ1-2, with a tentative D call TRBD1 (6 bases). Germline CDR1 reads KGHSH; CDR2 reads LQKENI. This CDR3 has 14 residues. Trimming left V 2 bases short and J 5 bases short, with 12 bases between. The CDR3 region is CASSPNEDRYGYTF. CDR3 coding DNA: TGTGCCAGCTCACCAAACGAGGACAGATATGGCTACACCTTC.

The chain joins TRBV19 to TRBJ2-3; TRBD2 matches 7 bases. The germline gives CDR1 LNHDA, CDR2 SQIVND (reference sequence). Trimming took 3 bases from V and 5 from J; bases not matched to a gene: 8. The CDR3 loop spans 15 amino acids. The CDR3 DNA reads TGTGCCAGTAGTATTGCGGGAGTCGGGGGAGATACGCAGTATTTT. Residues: CASSIAGVGGDTQYF.

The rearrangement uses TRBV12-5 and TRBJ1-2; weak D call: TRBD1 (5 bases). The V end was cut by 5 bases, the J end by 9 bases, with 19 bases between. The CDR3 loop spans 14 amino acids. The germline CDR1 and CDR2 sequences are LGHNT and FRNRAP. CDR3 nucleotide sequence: TGTGCTAGTGGTCCGCCGGGACTTGGAGGTAGCTACACCTTC. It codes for CASGPPGLGGSYTF.

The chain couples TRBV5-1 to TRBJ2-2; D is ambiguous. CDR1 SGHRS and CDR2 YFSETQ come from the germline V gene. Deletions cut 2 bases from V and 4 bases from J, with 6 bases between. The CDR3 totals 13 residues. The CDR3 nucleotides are TGCGCCAGCAGCTTTTTGCCCACCGGGGAGCTGTTTTTT. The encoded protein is CASSFLPTGELFF.

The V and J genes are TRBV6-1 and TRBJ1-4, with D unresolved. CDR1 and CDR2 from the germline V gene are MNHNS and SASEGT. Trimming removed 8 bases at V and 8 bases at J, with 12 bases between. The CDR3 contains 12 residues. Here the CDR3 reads CASVQVWEKLFF. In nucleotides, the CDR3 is TGTGCCAGCGTCCAGGTTTGGGAAAAACTGTTTTTT.

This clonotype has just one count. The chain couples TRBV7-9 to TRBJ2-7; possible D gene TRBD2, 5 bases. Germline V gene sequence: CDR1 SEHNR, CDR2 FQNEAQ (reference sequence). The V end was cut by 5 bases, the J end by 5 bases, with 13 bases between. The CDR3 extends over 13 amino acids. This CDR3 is CASSPRGPDEQYF. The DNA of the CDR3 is TGTGCCAGCAGCCCCAGAGGGCCTGACGAGCAGTACTTC.

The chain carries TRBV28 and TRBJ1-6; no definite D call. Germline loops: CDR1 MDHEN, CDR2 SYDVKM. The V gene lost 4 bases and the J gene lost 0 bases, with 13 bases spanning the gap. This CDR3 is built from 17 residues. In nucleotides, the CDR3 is TGTGCCAGCAGTTCGATTCGCAGGAGCTCCTATAATTCACCCCTCCACTTT. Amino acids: CASSSIRRSSYNSPLHF.

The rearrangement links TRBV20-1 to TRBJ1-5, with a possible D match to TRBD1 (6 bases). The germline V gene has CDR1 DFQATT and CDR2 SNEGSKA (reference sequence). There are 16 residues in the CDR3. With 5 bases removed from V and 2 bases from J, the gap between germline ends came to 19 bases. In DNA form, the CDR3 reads TGCAGTGCTTTAAGGGGGAGCCCGTATGGCAATCAGCCCCAGCATTTT. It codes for CSALRGSPYGNQPQHF.